Below, 30 T cell receptor beta chains from the same sample are listed, as sequenced in a study of cytomegalovirus exposure and HLA in healthy donors. Primers for the PCR totalled 60 Vbeta and 13 Jbeta. The method was immunoSEQ multiplex PCR; TCRdb's version includes in-frame clones alone and lacks a portion of them. This table holds roughly 140,000 clones, around 80% found once. The sequencing sample was made of PBMCs. The receptors shown here come from a young man in good health and CMV-seronegative.

The genes are TRBV4-1 and TRBJ2-3; 10 nucleotides agree with TRBD2. The V gene end was trimmed by 4 bases and the J gene end by 3 bases; junction bases not matched to a gene: 4. Germline CDR1 reads MGHRA; CDR2 reads YSYEKL. The CDR3 consists of 15 residues. The CDR3 sequence is CASSPLAGVTDTQYF. Written as DNA, the CDR3 is TGCGCCAGCAGCCCTCTAGCGGGAGTGACAGATACGCAGTATTTT.

Of note for this clone: A junction boundary mismatches the germline segment, possibly from a read error. The rearrangement links TRBV30 to TRBJ2-6; D is possibly TRBD1 (5 bases). Per the germline V gene, CDR1 is GTSNPN and CDR2 is SVGIG (reference sequence). The CDR3 has 14 amino acids. CDR3 bases: TGTGCCTGGTCAATGGATTCTGGGGCCGACGTCCTGACTTTC. Translating it yields CAWSMDSGADVLTF.

The chain carries TRBV28 and TRBJ2-7, with D perhaps TRBD2 (6 bases). The germline V gene encodes CDR1 MDHEN and CDR2 SYDVKM. CDR3 size: 16 residues. The V and J ends lost 3 bases and 0 bases respectively, with 15 bases between them. CDR3 protein: CASSLAMWGVSYEQYF. CDR3 sequence (DNA): TGTGCCAGCAGTTTGGCCATGTGGGGGGTCTCCTACGAGCAGTACTTC. The whole variable domain, filled in from reference TRBV28 and TRBJ2-7, reads DVKVTQSSRYLVKRTGEKVFLECVQDMDHENMFWYRQDPGLGLRLIYFSYDVKMKEKGDIPEGYSVSREKKERFSLILESASTNQTSMYLCASSLAMWGVSYEQYFGPGTRLTVT.

The gene calls are TRBV19 and TRBJ1-4, with TRBD1 matching 7 bases. Germline V gene sequence: CDR1 LNHDA, CDR2 SQIVND (reference sequence). This CDR3 contains 14 residues. V lost 8 bases, J lost 4 bases, and 7 bases stayed unmatched. The DNA of the CDR3 is TGTGCCAGTCGTCAGACAGGGTATAATGAAAAACTGTTTTTT. Translated, it gives CASRQTGYNEKLFF.

The DNA of the CDR3 is TGTGCCATCAGGGGACTAGCGGGCACAGATACGCAGTATTTT. Translated, it gives CAIRGLAGTDTQYF. The chain carries TRBV10-3 and TRBJ2-3, with 11 bases that match TRBD2. Germline-derived CDR1 and CDR2 are ENHRY and SYGVKD. The J segment lost 1 base and the V segment lost 6 bases, leaving 0 bases of the junction unmatched. The CDR3 has 14 residues.

The chain joins TRBV6-1 to TRBJ2-3; 9 bases fit TRBD2. The V and J ends lost 7 bases and 9 bases, in that order; junction bases with no gene match: 8. This CDR3 has 13 amino acids. The germline CDR1 and CDR2 sequences are MNHNS and SASEGT. This CDR3 is CASTGTSLKTQYF. CDR3 nucleotides: TGTGCCAGCACGGGGACTAGCCTAAAGACGCAGTATTTT.

The gene calls are TRBV5-4 and TRBJ1-4; D call uncertain. Germline CDR1 is SGHNT and CDR2 is YYREEE (reference sequence). V was cut by 3 bases and J by 5 bases, with 11 bases left in between. The CDR3 totals 14 residues. CDR3 in amino acids: CASSSKSGNEKLFF. The DNA of the CDR3 is TGTGCCAGCAGCTCGAAGTCGGGAAATGAAAAACTGTTTTTT.

This rearrangement joins TRBV10-1 to TRBJ1-5; no clear D. V lost 6 bases and J lost 5, with 14 bases in between. Looked up from germline, CDR1 is WNHNN and CDR2 is SYGVQD (reference sequence). The CDR3 spans 14 residues. The CDR3 region is CASRVETDDQPQHF. The CDR3 nucleotides read TGCGCCAGCAGGGTAGAAACAGACGATCAGCCCCAGCATTTT.

This chain connects TRBV5-1 to TRBJ1-5; possible D gene TRBD1, 5 bases. This CDR3 region has 15 residues. V lost 0 bases to trimming and J lost 3 bases, with 10 bases between them. CDR1 is SGHRS, CDR2 YFSETQ, per germline. The DNA of the CDR3 is TGCGCCAGCAGCTTGGAAGGGGCTCCCAATCAGCCCCAGCATTTT. Amino acid sequence: CASSLEGAPNQPQHF.

This clone was counted once. The chain employs TRBV6-5 and TRBJ2-7; 9 positions agree with TRBD1. Trimming at V came to 2 bases and at J to 3 bases, leaving 2 bases not matched to a gene. The CDR3 loop spans 14 amino acids. The germline gives CDR1 MNHEY, CDR2 SVGAGI. The CDR3 DNA follows: TGTGCCAGCAGTTACGCGGGACAGGGCTACGAGCAGTACTTC. Its protein product is CASSYAGQGYEQYF.

In this sample, this clone turned up once. The J gene is TRBJ1-2, the V gene TRBV13, with TRBD1 matching over 12 bases. V was pared by 5 bases and J by 4 bases, with 8 bases of the junction left unmatched. CDR3 length: 16 amino acids. Germline CDR1 is PRHDT and CDR2 is FYEKMQ (reference sequence). The CDR3 spells CASSPRGTGGAYGYTF. The CDR3 nucleotides read TGTGCCAGCAGCCCGCGCGGGACAGGGGGCGCCTATGGCTACACCTTC.

The table lists this clone with a count of one. The rearrangement joins TRBV18 to TRBJ1-5; 10 bases match TRBD1. Germline assignment: CDR1 KGHSH and CDR2 LQKENI. This CDR3 comprises 20 residues. Trimming removed 5 bases from V and 1 base from J; junction bases left unmatched: 17. CDR3 bases: TGTGCCAGCTCATCTCCCCCGGGACAGGGGAGTCAAGGGAGCAATCAGCCCCAGCATTTT. Its protein product is CASSSPPGQGSQGSNQPQHF. Using reference TRBV18 and TRBJ1-5 for the parts outside the CDR3, the full variable domain is NAGVMQNPRHLVRRRGQEARLRCSPMKGHSHVYWYRQLPEEGLKFMVYLQKENIIDESGMPKERFSAEFPKEGPSILRIQQVVRGDSAAYFCASSSPPGQGSQGSNQPQHFGDGTRLSIL.

The V call is TRBV29-1, the J call TRBJ1-1; the D gene is possibly TRBD1 (5 bases). The CDR3 is 14 residues long. Trimming pared 6 bases from V and 6 bases from J, leaving 20 bases between. CDR1 and CDR2 from the germline V gene are SQVTM and ANQGSEA. CDR3: CSVARGGTSPEAFF. CDR3 DNA sequence: TGCAGCGTAGCTCGCGGGGGTACTTCCCCTGAAGCTTTCTTT.

The genes are TRBV7-6 and TRBJ1-4, with D possibly TRBD1 on 6 matching bases. The germline CDR1 and CDR2 sequences are SGHVS and FNYEAQ. Trimming took 5 bases from V and 3 from J, leaving 13 bases between them. The CDR3 has 15 amino acids. For the CDR3, the DNA is TGTGCCAGCAGCGGGCAGAAGGGGGCTAATGAAAAACTGTTTTTT. This encodes CASSGQKGANEKLFF.

The V gene is TRBV5-1, the J gene TRBJ2-3; D not resolved. V was clipped by 0 bases and J by 5 bases, with 13 bases between them. Germline V gene lookup returns CDR1 SGHRS and CDR2 YFSETQ. This CDR3 is built from 15 residues. This CDR3 reads CASSLAGRSLDTQYF. The CDR3 region has the DNA TGCGCCAGCAGCTTGGCTGGCCGATCCTTAGATACGCAGTATTTT. The variable domain in full, with the rest retrieved from reference TRBV5-1 and TRBJ2-3, is KAGVTQTPRYLIKTRGQQVTLSCSPISGHRSVSWYQQTPGQGLQFLFEYFSETQRNKGNFPGRFSGRQFSNSRSEMNVSTLELGDSALYLCASSLAGRSLDTQYFGPGTRLTVL.

The sample holds a few counts of this clone. The chain carries TRBV7-9 and TRBJ2-2, with D possibly TRBD1 on 6 matching bases. V was shortened by 1 base and J by 6 bases, with 9 bases between the two germline ends. Germline V gene lookup returns CDR1 SEHNR and CDR2 FQNEAQ (reference sequence). The CDR3 length is 14 residues. DNA of the CDR3: TGTGCCAGCAGCTTAGGGCAGGGGTCCGGGGAGCTGTTTTTT. Translated, it gives CASSLGQGSGELFF.

This CDR3 reads CASSLGDRVYAFF. CDR3 DNA: TGTGCCAGCAGTTTAGGCGACAGGGTTTACGCTTTCTTT. J is TRBJ1-1 and V is TRBV28; 7 positions match TRBD1. This CDR3 is 13 amino acids long. Germline CDR1 is MDHEN and CDR2 is SYDVKM. After removal of 2 bases from V and 11 bases from J, the junction contained 8 bases not matched to a gene.

This clone was counted between two and nine times. The chain joins TRBV7-9 to TRBJ1-2, with 7 nucleotides matching TRBD1. The CDR3 runs 14 residues. Per germline, CDR1 SEHNR and CDR2 FQNEAQ (reference sequence). Trimming cost V 1 base and J 8 bases; bases outside gene matches: 7. The CDR3 here is CASSLGQGLLGYTF. Written as DNA, the CDR3 is TGTGCCAGCAGCTTAGGACAGGGTTTACTCGGCTACACCTTC.

This chain connects TRBV28 to TRBJ1-4; D is possibly TRBD1 (5 bases). The germline V gene encodes CDR1 MDHEN and CDR2 SYDVKM. There are 12 residues in the CDR3. Trimming took off 11 bases at V and 8 bases at J, with 15 bases between the two ends. The CDR3 DNA reads TGTGCCTCGGGGGGACTAAGGGAAAAACTGTTTTTT. Translated, it gives CASGGLREKLFF.

The rearrangement joins TRBV9 to TRBJ2-2; no reliable D call. This CDR3 region has 13 residues. Looked up from germline, CDR1 is SGDLS and CDR2 is YYNGEE. Trimming left V 0 bases short and J 7 bases short, with 7 bases between. The CDR3 nucleotides are TGTGCCAGCAGCGTAGTAGATAACGGGGAGCTGTTTTTT. It is translated as CASSVVDNGELFF.

The chain joins TRBV7-3 to TRBJ1-1; 9 nucleotides align to TRBD1. The CDR3 is 16 amino acids. Germline assignment: CDR1 SGHTA and CDR2 FQGTGA. V shed 5 bases and J 7 bases; nucleotides not matched to a gene: 14. CDR3 sequence: CASSPDRGDGYVEAFF. The CDR3 nucleotides are TGTGCCAGCAGCCCGGACAGGGGCGACGGGTATGTTGAAGCTTTCTTT.

The chain links TRBV27 to TRBJ2-7; D is unresolved. V was trimmed by 2 bases and J by 3 bases, leaving 14 bases between them. This CDR3 contains 15 residues. CDR1 and CDR2 (germline): MNHEY, SMNVEV (reference sequence). The CDR3 here is CASSLAGDTHYEQYF. CDR3 in DNA: TGTGCCAGCAGTTTAGCCGGCGACACCCACTACGAGCAGTACTTC.

This sequence joins TRBV15 and TRBJ1-1; 8 positions match TRBD1. The CDR3 is made up of 13 amino acids. Per the germline V gene, CDR1 is LNHNV and CDR2 is YYDKDF (reference sequence). With 5 bases clipped from V and 3 bases from J, the junction kept 2 bases outside the gene matches. This CDR3 reads CATSSDRDTEAFF. The CDR3 bases are TGTGCCACCAGCTCGGACAGGGACACTGAAGCTTTCTTT.

V is TRBV9 and J is TRBJ2-7; D possibly corresponds to TRBD2 (5 bases). Germline V lookup: CDR1 SGDLS, CDR2 YYNGEE. The germline V and J ends were trimmed by 4 bases and 2 bases, with 13 bases remaining between them. The CDR3 contains 14 residues. The CDR3 protein is CASSPLDSTYEQYF. CDR3 in DNA: TGTGCCAGCAGCCCATTGGACTCAACCTACGAGCAGTACTTC.

The CDR3 is CASMKLAGNSYEQYF. CDR3 sequence (DNA): TGTGCCAGCATGAAACTAGCGGGTAACTCCTACGAGCAGTACTTC. The rearrangement joins TRBV2 to TRBJ2-7, with 9 bases aligning to TRBD2. Unmatched junction bases numbered 7, after V lost 7 bases and J lost 0 bases. The germline V gene has CDR1 SNHLY and CDR2 FYNNEI. The CDR3 sequence is 15 residues long. Using reference TRBV2 and TRBJ2-7 for the parts outside the CDR3, the full variable domain is EPEVTQTPSHQVTQMGQEVILRCVPISNHLYFYWYRQILGQKVEFLVSFYNNEISEKSEIFDDQFSVERPDGSNFTLKIRSTKLEDSAMYFCASMKLAGNSYEQYFGPGTRLTVT.

The chain combines TRBV5-4 with TRBJ1-3, with D possibly TRBD1 on 6 matching bases. In germline, CDR1 is SGHNT, CDR2 YYREEE (reference sequence). Trimming cost V 4 bases and J 0 bases, with 11 bases left between them. CDR3 length equals 15 residues. For the CDR3, the DNA is TGTGCCAGCAGCCCGGGACACATCTCTGGAAACACCATATATTTT. Protein: CASSPGHISGNTIYF.

This sequence joins TRBV6-1 and TRBJ2-7; D perhaps matches TRBD1 (7 bases). This CDR3 comprises 13 residues. The germline V and J ends were trimmed by 6 bases and 8 bases, with 17 bases remaining between them. Germline CDR1 reads MNHNS; CDR2 reads SASEGT. CDR3 nucleotides: TGTGCCAGCAGGGATAGACAGGGAGGTAAGCAGTACTTC. This encodes CASRDRQGGKQYF.

The CDR3 sequence is CASRKTGGSYEQYF. The CDR3 region has the DNA TGTGCCAGCAGAAAGACAGGGGGGTCCTACGAGCAGTACTTC. V gene TRBV6-6 combines with J gene TRBJ2-7, with 9 bases matching TRBD1. Germline V gives CDR1 MNHNY, CDR2 SVGAGI (reference sequence). With 6 bases clipped from V and 1 base from J, the junction kept 4 bases outside the gene matches. CDR3 size: 14 residues.

The chain recombines TRBV2 with TRBJ1-1, with 12 bases fitting TRBD1. CDR3 length: 17 residues. CDR1 and CDR2 from the germline V gene are SNHLY and FYNNEI. Trimming removed 5 bases from V and 1 base from J; junction bases left unmatched: 8. The CDR3 region has the DNA TGTGCCAGCAGTACCCCGGGACAGGGGGCGCGGAACACTGAAGCTTTCTTT. This sequence encodes CASSTPGQGARNTEAFF. Full variable domain (remainder filled in from reference TRBV2 and TRBJ1-1): EPEVTQTPSHQVTQMGQEVILRCVPISNHLYFYWYRQILGQKVEFLVSFYNNEISEKSEIFDDQFSVERPDGSNFTLKIRSTKLEDSAMYFCASSTPGQGARNTEAFFGQGTRLTVV.

The chain couples TRBV19 to TRBJ1-2; tentative D call: TRBD1 (5 bases). The CDR3 extends over 15 amino acids. Germline lookup yields CDR1 LNHDA and CDR2 SQIVND (reference sequence). V was pared by 4 bases and J by 1 base, with 13 bases between. CDR3 loop: CASSTSQGFNYGYTF. The CDR3 DNA reads as TGTGCCAGTAGTACTTCCCAGGGATTTAACTATGGCTACACCTTC. The full variable domain, in which reference TRBV19 and TRBJ1-2 provide the parts outside the CDR3, is DGGITQSPKYLFRKEGQNVTLSCEQNLNHDAMYWYRQDPGQGLRLIYYSQIVNDFQKGDIAEGYSVSREKKESFPLTVTSAQKNPTAFYLCASSTSQGFNYGYTFGSGTRLTVV.